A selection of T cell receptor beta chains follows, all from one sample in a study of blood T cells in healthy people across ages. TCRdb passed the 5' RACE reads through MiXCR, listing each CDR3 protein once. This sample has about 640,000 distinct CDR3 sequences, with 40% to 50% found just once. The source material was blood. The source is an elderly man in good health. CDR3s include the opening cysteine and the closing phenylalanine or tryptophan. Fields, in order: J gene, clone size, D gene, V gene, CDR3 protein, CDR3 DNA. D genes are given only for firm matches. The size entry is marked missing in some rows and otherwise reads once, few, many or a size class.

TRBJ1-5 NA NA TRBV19 CASSRAHGSSNQPQHF TGTGCCAGTAGTCGGGCCCACGGGAGTAGCAATCAGCCCCAGCATTTT
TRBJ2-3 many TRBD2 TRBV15 CATSRPPLAGGVVGTQYF TGTGCCACCAGCCGCCCTCCACTAGCGGGGGGGGTGGTCGGTACGCAGTATTTT
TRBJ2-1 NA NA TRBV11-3 CASSPAGYGADDEQFF TGTGCCAGCAGCCCCGCCGGGTATGGGGCGGACGATGAGCAGTTCTTC
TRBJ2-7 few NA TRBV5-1 CASSLAGQSYEQYF TGTGCCAGCAGTTTAGCGGGACAGTCCTACGAGCAGTACTTC
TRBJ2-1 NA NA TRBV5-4 CASSKGTFAWVGEQFF TGTGCCAGCAGCAAGGGGACTTTCGCTTGGGTCGGTGAGCAGTTCTTC
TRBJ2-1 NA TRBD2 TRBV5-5 CASSSWTSNEQFF TGTGCCAGCAGCTCATGGACTAGCAATGAGCAGTTCTTC
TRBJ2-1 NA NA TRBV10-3 CAISDSGNEQFF TGTGCCATCAGTGATTCAGGTAATGAGCAGTTCTTC
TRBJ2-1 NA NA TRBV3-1 CASSQGAPLFGHEQFF TGTGCCAGCAGCCAAGGGGCCCCTCTGTTTGGTCATGAGCAGTTCTTC
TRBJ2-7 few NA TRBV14 CASTGIDSASYEQYF TGTGCCAGCACCGGAATAGACAGTGCTTCCTACGAGCAGTACTTC
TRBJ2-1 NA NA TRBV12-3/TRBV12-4 CASSTEFGGAYNEQFF TGTGCCAGCAGCACAGAGTTTGGGGGCGCCTACAATGAGCAGTTCTTC
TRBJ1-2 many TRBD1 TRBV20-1 CSARTQDRGGGYTF TGCAGTGCTAGGACTCAGGACAGGGGCGGAGGCTACACCTTC
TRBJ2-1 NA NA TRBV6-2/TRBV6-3 CASSQSWYVQFF TGTGCCAGCAGCCAAAGTTGGTATGTGCAGTTCTTC
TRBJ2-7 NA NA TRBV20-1 CSARTPGTTYEQYF TGCAGTGCTAGGACCCCCGGGACCACCTACGAGCAGTACTTC
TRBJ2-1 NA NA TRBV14 CASSPYRDPHEQFF TGTGCCAGCAGCCCCTACAGGGACCCCCATGAGCAGTTCTTC
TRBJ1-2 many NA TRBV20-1 CSARSKRAGDLRNYGYTF TGCAGTGCTAGATCCAAACGGGCAGGGGATCTGCGGAACTATGGCTACACCTTC
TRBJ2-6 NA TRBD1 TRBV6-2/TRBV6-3 CAGSYLRDRGPRRANVLTF TGTGCCGGCAGTTACCTCCGGGACAGGGGACCAAGAAGGGCCAACGTCCTGACTTTC
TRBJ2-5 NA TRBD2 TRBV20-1 CSARDLSGRARETQYF TGCAGTGCTAGAGATTTAAGCGGGAGGGCCCGAGAGACCCAGTACTTC
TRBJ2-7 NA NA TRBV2 CASSEATSDSYYEQYF TGTGCCAGCAGTGAAGCGACCTCGGACAGCTACTACGAGCAGTACTTC
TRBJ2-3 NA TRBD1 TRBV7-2 CASSVSGQVQGEYF TGTGCCAGCAGCGTCTCCGGACAGGTCCAAGGAGAGTATTTT
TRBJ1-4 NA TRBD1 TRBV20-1 CSARTGGLATNEKLFF TGCAGTGCTCGGACAGGGGGATTGGCAACTAATGAAAAACTGTTTTTT
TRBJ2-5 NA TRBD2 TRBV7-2 CASSPLTGGARETQYF TGTGCCAGCAGCCCTCTCACGGGGGGGGCGCGGGAGACCCAGTACTTC
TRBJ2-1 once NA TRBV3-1 CASSQVATVSYNEQFF TGTGCCAGCAGCCAAGTTGCCACTGTCTCCTACAATGAGCAGTTCTTC
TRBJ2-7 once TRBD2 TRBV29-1 CSVAGTSGIEQYF TGCAGCGTCGCCGGGACTAGCGGAATTGAGCAGTACTTC
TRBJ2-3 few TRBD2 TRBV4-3 CASSQDLVAGGLDTQYF TGCGCCAGCAGCCAAGATTTGGTAGCGGGGGGCCTTGATACGCAGTATTTT
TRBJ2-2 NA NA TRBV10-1 CASSDPGEASNTGELFF TGCGCCAGCAGTGACCCAGGGGAGGCCTCGAACACCGGGGAGCTGTTTTTT
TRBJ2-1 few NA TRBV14 CASSPGRGKGFRSSYNEQFF TGTGCCAGCAGCCCGGGTCGGGGGAAGGGGTTCAGAAGCTCCTACAATGAGCAGTTCTTC
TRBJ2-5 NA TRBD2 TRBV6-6 CASEGRERVQETQYF TGTGCCAGCGAAGGGCGGGAGAGGGTCCAAGAGACCCAGTACTTC
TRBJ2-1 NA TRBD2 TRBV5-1 CASSLAGLARVNDEQFF TGCGCCAGCAGCTTGGCGGGACTAGCGCGGGTTAACGATGAGCAGTTCTTC
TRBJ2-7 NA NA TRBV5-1 CASSDTGRLSYEQYF TGCGCCAGCAGTGATACGGGACGTCTCTCCTACGAGCAGTACTTC
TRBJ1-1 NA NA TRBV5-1 CASSQGPLGNTEAFF TGCGCCAGCAGCCAAGGTCCTCTGGGGAACACTGAAGCTTTCTTT
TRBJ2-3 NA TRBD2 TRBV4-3 CASSQGASGSDTQYF TGCGCCAGCAGCCAGGGAGCTAGCGGGAGCGATACGCAGTATTTT
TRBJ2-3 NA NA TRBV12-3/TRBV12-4 CASSLRTRVTADTQYF TGTGCCAGCAGTCTAAGGACCAGAGTGACCGCAGATACGCAGTATTTT
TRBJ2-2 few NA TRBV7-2 CASSLVRTALNTGELFF TGTGCCAGCAGCTTAGTAAGGACAGCTTTGAACACCGGGGAGCTGTTTTTT
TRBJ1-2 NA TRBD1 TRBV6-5 CASSYHSRQGPWGYTF TGTGCCAGCAGTTATCACTCAAGACAGGGTCCATGGGGCTACACCTTC
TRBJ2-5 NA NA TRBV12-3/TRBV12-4 CASSLAGEYQETQYF TGTGCCAGCAGCCTCGCCGGGGAGTACCAAGAGACCCAGTACTTC
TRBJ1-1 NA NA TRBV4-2 CASSQDSRRNYGEAFF TGTGCCAGCAGCCAAGATAGTAGAAGGAATTACGGTGAAGCTTTCTTT
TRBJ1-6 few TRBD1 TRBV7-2 CASSLLGTGNNSPLHF TGTGCCAGCAGCCTCTTGGGGACAGGGAACAATTCACCCCTCCACTTT
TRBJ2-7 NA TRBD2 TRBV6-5 CASSRGGGYNEQYF TGTGCCAGCAGCCGCGGGGGGGGCTACAATGAGCAGTACTTC
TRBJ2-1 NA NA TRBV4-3 CASSQELISASEQFF TGCGCCAGCAGCCAAGAGCTGATCTCGGCATCTGAGCAGTTCTTC
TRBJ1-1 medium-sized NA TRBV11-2 CASSVEGHTEAFF TGTGCCAGCAGCGTGGAGGGGCATACTGAAGCTTTCTTT
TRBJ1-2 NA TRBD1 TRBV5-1 CASSGTGDRNGYTF TGCGCCAGTAGCGGAACAGGGGACCGGAATGGCTACACCTTC
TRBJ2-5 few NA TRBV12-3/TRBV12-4 CASSYGIGETQYF TGTGCCAGCAGTTACGGGATAGGGGAGACCCAGTACTTC
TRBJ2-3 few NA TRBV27 CASSLLDGTRVTQYF TGTGCCAGCAGTTTATTGGACGGCACCCGAGTTACGCAGTATTTT
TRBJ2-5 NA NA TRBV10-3 CATRQSQETQYF TGTGCCACTCGACAGTCCCAAGAGACCCAGTACTTC
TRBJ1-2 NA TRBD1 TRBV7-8 CASSPTGSEGGSGYTF TGTGCCAGCAGCCCGACAGGGTCGGAAGGAGGTAGCGGCTACACCTTC
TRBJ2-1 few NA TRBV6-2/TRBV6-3 CASRQYNEQFF TGTGCCAGCAGACAGTACAATGAGCAGTTCTTC
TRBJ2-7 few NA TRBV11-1 CASSSGPRYEQYF TGTGCCAGCAGCTCGGGACCTCGCTACGAGCAGTACTTC
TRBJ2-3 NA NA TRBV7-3 CASTPVGAPGDTQYF TGTGCCAGTACGCCGGTAGGGGCCCCCGGGGATACGCAGTATTTT
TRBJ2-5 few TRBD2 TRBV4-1 CASSHLSGVNQETQYF TGCGCCAGCAGCCATTTAAGCGGGGTTAACCAAGAGACCCAGTACTTC